A single sample gave rise to the 22 T cell receptor beta chains below, sequenced in a study of cytomegalovirus exposure and HLA in healthy donors. The PCR contained 60 Vbeta and 13 Jbeta primers. The repertoire was sequenced with immunoSEQ multiplex PCR; TCRdb's copy has only in-frame clones and lacks some. The table has around 110,000 clones, 81% seen once; the top ten hold around 4%. The sequencing sample was made of PBMCs. Receptors were obtained from a woman in her thirties in good health and CMV-seronegative.

The V call is TRBV5-1, the J call TRBJ2-1; 8 bases fit TRBD2. The CDR3 sequence is 15 residues long. V trimming: 3 bases; J trimming: 9 bases; junction bases outside the gene matches: 11. CDR1 SGHRS and CDR2 YFSETQ come from the germline V gene. CDR3 bases: TGCGCCAGCAGCTCCCAGGACCGGAGCGGGGGTGAGCAGTTCTTC. This translates into CASSSQDRSGGEQFF.

The CDR3 coding sequence is TGTGCCAGCAGACCCGGACAGGACGTCTCTGAAGCTTTCTTT. Translating it yields CASRPGQDVSEAFF. The J gene is TRBJ1-1, the V gene TRBV28, with 7 bases lining up with TRBD1. V shed 6 bases, J shed 6 bases, and the junction held 10 bases outside the gene matches. The CDR3 runs 14 residues. Looked up from germline, CDR1 is MDHEN and CDR2 is SYDVKM.

The chain joins TRBV19 to TRBJ2-7, with D possibly matching TRBD2 (7 bases). This CDR3 is built from 15 residues. In germline, CDR1 is LNHDA, CDR2 SQIVND (reference sequence). Deletions cut 4 bases from V and 3 bases from J, with 16 bases between. The CDR3 is CASSSGGGGSYEQYF. The CDR3 nucleotides are TGTGCCAGTAGTAGCGGCGGGGGCGGGAGCTACGAGCAGTACTTC.

V usage is TRBV27 and J usage is TRBJ1-2; perhaps TRBD1 as D (6 bases). CDR3 size: 12 residues. Trimming left V 5 bases short and J 8 bases short, with 12 bases between. Per the germline V gene, CDR1 is MNHEY and CDR2 is SMNVEV (reference sequence). In DNA form, the CDR3 reads TGTGCCAGCAGTATAACAGGGTCCGGCTACACCTTC. Translation gives CASSITGSGYTF.

The chain employs TRBV10-2 and TRBJ2-7; D gene ambiguous. Germline values: CDR1 WSHSY, CDR2 SAAADI. This CDR3 is 11 amino acids long. Between the trimmed V and J ends, which lost 2 bases and 12 bases, there was a span of 11 bases. CDR3 sequence reads: CASSEMRQWYF. Written as DNA, the CDR3 is TGCGCCAGCAGTGAGATGCGGCAGTGGTACTTC.

The chain joins TRBV7-2 to TRBJ2-5, with TRBD1 identical over 9 bases. After removal of 5 bases from V and 10 bases from J, the junction contained 17 bases not matched to a gene. Looked up from germline, CDR1 is SGHTA and CDR2 is FQGNSA. The CDR3 sequence is 16 residues long. CDR3 amino acids: CASSLGGGQGRGFQYF. In DNA form, the CDR3 reads TGTGCCAGCAGCCTAGGAGGGGGACAGGGTAGGGGTTTCCAGTACTTC.

V usage is TRBV29-1 and J usage is TRBJ2-2; 7 bases agree with TRBD2. The trim removed 4 bases at V and 7 bases at J, leaving 12 bases unmatched. Germline loops: CDR1 SQVTM, CDR2 ANQGSEA. The CDR3 is 15 amino acids. Here the CDR3 DNA reads TGCAGCGTTGGGACTGTGGAAGCGGGAAGCGGGGAGCTGTTTTTT. Translated: CSVGTVEAGSGELFF.

The chain carries TRBV6-5 and TRBJ1-2; no clear D. V was shortened by 0 bases and J by 4 bases, with 15 bases between the two germline ends. Germline V gene sequence: CDR1 MNHEY, CDR2 SVGAGI. The CDR3 length is 16 residues. In DNA form, the CDR3 reads TGTGCCAGCAGTTACTCGACCGGGGAAGCGTCCTATGGCTACACCTTC. The encoded protein is CASSYSTGEASYGYTF.

The gene calls are TRBV7-2 and TRBJ1-1, with D possibly being TRBD1 (5 bases). CDR1 is SGHTA and CDR2 is FQGNSA in the germline V gene. With 3 bases removed from V and 1 base from J, the gap between germline ends came to 9 bases. The CDR3 runs 14 residues. In DNA, the CDR3 is TGTGCCAGCAGCTTGAGACAGAGGAACACTGAAGCTTTCTTT. It codes for CASSLRQRNTEAFF.

The chain is built from TRBV7-2 and TRBJ2-3; maybe TRBD2 (6 bases). Between the trimmed V and J ends, which lost 0 bases and 3 bases, there was a span of 7 bases. This CDR3 is 14 amino acids long. Germline CDR1 SGHTA, CDR2 FQGNSA. The CDR3 DNA reads TGTGCCAGCAGCTTAGCGGGAGGTACAGATACGCAGTATTTT. It yields the protein CASSLAGGTDTQYF.

The table lists this clone with a few counts. The rearrangement links TRBV11-2 to TRBJ2-7, with D possibly TRBD1 on 5 matching bases. The CDR3 spans 15 residues. CDR1 and CDR2 from the germline V gene are SGHAT and FQNNGV. The V and J ends lost 6 bases and 3 bases respectively, with 18 bases between them. This chain's CDR3 is CASRTHPGIFYEQYF. CDR3 DNA: TGTGCCAGCAGAACCCATCCAGGGATCTTCTACGAGCAGTACTTC.

The chain combines TRBV27 with TRBJ2-3, with 9 bases fitting TRBD2. J gave up 8 bases and V 6 bases, and 15 bases lay outside the gene matches. The CDR3 is made up of 16 amino acids. CDR1 MNHEY and CDR2 SMNVEV come from the germline V gene (reference sequence). The CDR3 nucleotides read TGTGCCAGCAGCCCACTCGATCGTAGCGGGAGTGGTACGCAGTATTTT. It yields the protein CASSPLDRSGSGTQYF.

J is TRBJ2-5 and V is TRBV5-1; tentative D call: TRBD1 (8 bases). The germline V gene encodes CDR1 SGHRS and CDR2 YFSETQ. V was pared by 2 bases and J by 4 bases, with 12 bases between. The CDR3 has 14 residues. CDR3 sequence: CASSFNRGGETQYF. CDR3 coding DNA: TGCGCCAGCAGCTTCAACAGGGGGGGAGAGACCCAGTACTTC. The full variable domain, rest sourced from reference TRBV5-1 and TRBJ2-5, is KAGVTQTPRYLIKTRGQQVTLSCSPISGHRSVSWYQQTPGQGLQFLFEYFSETQRNKGNFPGRFSGRQFSNSRSEMNVSTLELGDSALYLCASSFNRGGETQYFGPGTRLLVL.

This chain links TRBV15 with TRBJ2-7, with a tentative D call TRBD2 (5 bases). There are 15 residues in the CDR3. Germline V lookup: CDR1 LNHNV, CDR2 YYDKDF (reference sequence). The V and J ends lost 8 bases and 4 bases respectively, with 21 bases between them. Written as DNA, the CDR3 is TGTGCCACCTCGTCCCCGGACTCGATATTTTACGAGCAGTACTTC. Protein: CATSSPDSIFYEQYF.

This chain connects TRBV5-1 to TRBJ2-1; 8 bases agree with TRBD2. This CDR3 spans 15 amino acids. The J segment lost 4 bases and the V segment lost 0 bases, leaving 3 bases of the junction unmatched. Germline V gives CDR1 SGHRS, CDR2 YFSETQ. The CDR3, as DNA: TGCGCCAGCAGCTTGGAACTAGCGGAATACAATGAGCAGTTCTTC. It codes for CASSLELAEYNEQFF.

Comment on this clone: At one end the junction does not follow the germline gene, possibly because of a read error. The chain is built from TRBV11-2 and TRBJ2-7, with TRBD2 as a possible D gene (5 bases). The CDR3 consists of 13 residues. Per the germline V gene, CDR1 is SGHAT and CDR2 is FQNNGV. The CDR3 sequence is CASGGWSSYEQYF. The CDR3 nucleotides are TGCGCTTCGGGCGGGTGGAGCTCCTACGAGCAGTACTTC.

The rearrangement joins TRBV19 to TRBJ1-1, with D possibly TRBD1 on 6 matching bases. The CDR3 sequence is 13 residues long. Trimming stripped 5 bases from V and 4 bases from J, with 11 bases between. The germline V gene has CDR1 LNHDA and CDR2 SQIVND (reference sequence). CDR3 region: CASSPSGVTEAFF. DNA of the CDR3: TGTGCCAGTAGTCCGTCAGGGGTCACTGAAGCTTTCTTT.

The V call is TRBV28, the J call TRBJ2-3; 8 nucleotides line up with TRBD1. The CDR3 consists of 15 residues. From germline, CDR1 is MDHEN and CDR2 SYDVKM. Trimming at V came to 5 bases and at J to 0 bases, leaving 4 bases not matched to a gene. The CDR3: CASSPTGGSTDTQYF. Written as DNA, the CDR3 is TGTGCCAGCAGTCCAACAGGGGGAAGCACAGATACGCAGTATTTT.

The chain joins TRBV27 to TRBJ2-5; the D is unclear. The J call is doubtful: the DNA matches TRBJ2-7 better. The CDR3 extends over 15 amino acids. CDR1 and CDR2 from the germline V gene are MNHEY and SMNVEV (reference sequence). In nucleotides, the CDR3 is TGTGCCAGCAGCCTGTCAAAGACAAGCTCCTACGAGCAGTACTTC. Residues: CASSLSKTSSYEQYF.

This chain joins TRBV15 and TRBJ2-3; perhaps TRBD1 as D (6 bases). The CDR3 totals 14 residues. Trimming took off 3 bases at V and 0 bases at J, with 7 bases between the two ends. CDR1 LNHNV and CDR2 YYDKDF come from the germline V gene (reference sequence). The CDR3 region is CATSRDSSTDTQYF. CDR3 bases: TGTGCCACCAGCAGGGACAGTAGCACAGATACGCAGTATTTT.

This clone has a handful of counts. This sequence joins TRBV7-8 and TRBJ2-7; no reliable D call. The CDR3 is 15 amino acids. V lost 0 bases and J lost 0, with 9 bases in between. Germline values: CDR1 SGHVS, CDR2 FQNEAQ. CDR3 bases: TGTGCCAGCAGCTTAGCATTCGGTCCCTCCTACGAGCAGTACTTC. Translated: CASSLAFGPSYEQYF.

The V and J genes are TRBV28 and TRBJ2-1, with 13 positions matching TRBD2. CDR3 length: 15 amino acids. Germline V lookup: CDR1 MDHEN, CDR2 SYDVKM. V gave up 2 bases and J gave up 5 bases; unmatched junction bases: 0. The CDR3 here is CASSLTSGGDNEQFF. CDR3 in DNA: TGTGCCAGCAGTTTAACTAGCGGGGGGGACAATGAGCAGTTCTTC.